The T cell receptor (beta chain) described here comes from a study of shared clonotypes between healthy human individuals. On the study more broadly: Donor ages ranged 18 to 49 years: a couple of women, three men. CD8 memory received one plate per donor, CD8 naive two, CD4 memory three and CD4 naive three.

CDR3 length: 13 residues. Trimming shortened V by 5 bases and J by 5 bases, and 12 bases separated the two germline ends. Germline V gives CDR1 LNHDA, CDR2 SQIVND (reference sequence). Study-wide results and caveats: How much donors shared clonotypes was expected to be affected by sequencing depth.

As concerns this clone: Its antigen is not identified.

Splitting of CD4+ cells produced CD45RA+ naive and CD45RA-negative memory subsets. Measured with immunoSEQ multiplex PCR; TCRdb has only the in-frame clones, and not every one. The sample has 950,000 to 1,300,000 clones; 60% to 80% are singletons. The TCR comes from a man between 18 and 29 years old in good health. The chain combines TRBV19 with TRBJ1-1, with D uncertain. The sequenced sample was memory CD4+ T cells sorted from blood. Subset given: CD45RA-negative fraction. This CDR3 is CASSVLTGTEAFF. CDR3 DNA: TGTGCCAGTAGTGTATTAACGGGGACTGAAGCTTTCTTT.